What follows are 8 T cell receptor beta chains derived from one specimen sequenced in a study of cytomegalovirus exposure and HLA in healthy donors (dated by TCRdb to about 2017). The library was produced with the immunoSEQ multiplex PCR assay. The multiplex PCR relied on a mix of 60 forward primers for TCR Vbeta segments and 13 reverse primers for TCR Jbeta segments. TCRdb stores this immuneACCESS table with in-frame sequences only. Part of the clones is absent; in the studies checked, under half of the shortfall reflects unresolved V genes, and no reason is known for the rest. The table for this sample lists about 140,000 clones; roughly 78% of them were counted only once. The biggest ten clones account for 2% to 2.5% of the sample. The specimen sequenced was PBMCs. The source is a man younger than 45 in good health and CMV-seronegative.

The gene calls are TRBV28 and TRBJ2-6, with D possibly being TRBD2 (5 bases). Germline-derived CDR1 and CDR2 are MDHEN and SYDVKM. There are 11 residues in the CDR3. The V gene lost 8 bases and the J gene lost 6 bases, with 5 bases spanning the gap. The CDR3 DNA is TGTGCCAGCCGGGAGGCCAACGTCCTGACTTTC. Protein sequence: CASREANVLTF.

V usage is TRBV27 and J usage is TRBJ1-1; tentatively, D is TRBD1 (5 bases). The CDR3 covers 12 residues. The V gene lost 9 bases and the J gene lost 3 bases, with 11 bases spanning the gap. Germline V gives CDR1 MNHEY, CDR2 SMNVEV (reference sequence). The CDR3 DNA is TGTGCCAGTCACGACAGAGACACTGAAGCTTTCTTT. It encodes CASHDRDTEAFF.

This clone was picked up one time. The chain uses TRBV7-6 and TRBJ2-7; 14 nucleotides line up with TRBD2. With V trimmed by 1 base and J by 2 bases, 4 bases remained unmatched. Germline assignment: CDR1 SGHVS and CDR2 FNYEAQ. This CDR3 has 17 residues. CDR3: CASSLGTSGGKTYEQYF. CDR3 DNA sequence: TGTGCCAGCAGCTTAGGGACTAGCGGGGGGAAAACCTACGAGCAGTACTTC.

In regard to this clone: The sample has other DNA sequences that encode this CDR3 too. This rearrangement joins TRBV10-3 to TRBJ2-7; 9 nucleotides align to TRBD2. V lost 6 bases to trimming and J lost 0 bases; unmatched junction nucleotides: 3. The germline gives CDR1 ENHRY, CDR2 SYGVKD. The CDR3 sequence is 14 residues long. The CDR3 nucleotides read TGTGCCATCAGCGAGCGGGGGGACTCCTACGAGCAGTACTTC. This gives the protein CAISERGDSYEQYF.

This chain joins TRBV7-2 and TRBJ2-1; 10 bases match TRBD2. The CDR3 loop spans 14 amino acids. After removal of 5 bases from V and 6 bases from J, the junction contained 4 bases not matched to a gene. The V gene's germline CDR1 is SGHTA and CDR2 FQGNSA. CDR3: CASSLGLAPNEQFF. Here the CDR3 DNA reads TGTGCCAGCAGCCTGGGACTAGCGCCCAATGAGCAGTTCTTC.

This sequence joins TRBV7-8 and TRBJ2-6, with 7 bases that match TRBD1. Germline CDR1 SGHVS, CDR2 FQNEAQ. The CDR3 is 20 residues long. V was clipped by 5 bases and J by 1 base; unmatched bases: 17. This CDR3 is CASSLIPRQGRSSGANVLTF. CDR3 DNA: TGTGCCAGCAGCCTAATCCCAAGACAGGGTCGGAGTTCTGGGGCCAACGTCCTGACTTTC. Variable domain in full (rest from reference TRBV7-8 and TRBJ2-6): GAGVSQSPRYKVAKRGQDVALRCDPISGHVSLFWYQQALGQGPEFLTYFQNEAQLDKSGLPSDRFFAERPEGSVSTLKIQRTQQEDSAVYLCASSLIPRQGRSSGANVLTFGAGSRLTVL.

The CDR3: CSVGLQMNTEAFF. The CDR3 DNA is TGCAGCGTTGGACTACAGATGAACACTGAAGCTTTCTTT. V is TRBV29-1 and J is TRBJ1-1; no firm D call. The CDR3 is 13 amino acids. The germline V and J ends were trimmed by 4 bases and 0 bases, with 9 bases remaining between them. Germline V gives CDR1 SQVTM, CDR2 ANQGSEA.

V usage is TRBV7-9 and J usage is TRBJ1-2; D remains unclear. Per the germline V gene, CDR1 is SEHNR and CDR2 is FQNEAQ (reference sequence). V lost 0 bases and J 8 bases, leaving 7 bases between the germline ends. This CDR3 has 12 amino acids. The CDR3 loop is CASSLAEFGYTF. For the CDR3, the DNA is TGTGCCAGCAGCTTAGCGGAGTTCGGCTACACCTTC.